A single sample is the source of the 20 T cell receptor beta chains below, sequenced in a study of T cell responses to AZD1222 COVID-19 vaccine. Sequencing used immunoSEQ multiplex PCR; TCRdb keeps in-frame clones, though not all of them. This table has some 15,000 clones, about nine tenths appearing once. Specimen: peripheral blood, collected 28 days after the second AZD1222 dose. These receptor sequences come from an adult who received the AZD1222 COVID-19 vaccine.

This chain uses TRBV9 with TRBJ2-2; TRBD2 matches 7 bases. The CDR3 has 16 residues. Germline loops: CDR1 SGDLS, CDR2 YYNGEE. V was clipped by 0 bases and J by 1 base; unmatched bases: 3. In DNA form, the CDR3 reads TGTGCCAGCAGCGTAGTGCCTAGCGGGAACACCGGGGAGCTGTTTTTT. Translated, it gives CASSVVPSGNTGELFF. Variable domain in full (rest from reference TRBV9 and TRBJ2-2): DSGVTQTPKHLITATGQRVTLRCSPRSGDLSVYWYQQSLDQGLQFLIQYYNGEERAKGNILERFSAQQFPDLHSELNLSSLELGDSALYFCASSVVPSGNTGELFFGEGSRLTVL.

DNA for the CDR3: TGTGCCAGCAGCCAAGATGGAGCCCGGGGGGTTTACAATGAGCAGTTCTTC. Translation gives CASSQDGARGVYNEQFF. The chain is built from TRBV3-1 (or the pseudogene TRBV3-2) and TRBJ2-1; the match to TRBD2 covers 7 bases. From germline, CDR1 is LGHDT and CDR2 YNNKEL (reference sequence). The CDR3 runs to 17 residues. Trimming took 0 bases from V and 4 from J; bases not matched to a gene: 9.

The chain links TRBV5-6 to TRBJ2-7, with 7 bases matching TRBD2. CDR3 size: 12 residues. The V and J ends lost 5 bases and 5 bases, in that order; junction bases with no gene match: 4. From germline, CDR1 is SGHDT and CDR2 YYEEEE. The CDR3 protein is CASRRAGDEQYF. In DNA form, the CDR3 reads TGTGCCAGCAGGAGGGCGGGGGACGAGCAGTACTTC.

This rearrangement joins TRBV20-1 to TRBJ2-1; D is possibly TRBD2 (6 bases). The CDR3 length is 11 residues. Trimming left V 5 bases short and J 10 bases short, with 12 bases between. The germline gives CDR1 DFQATT, CDR2 SNEGSKA (reference sequence). This CDR3 reads CSAPKAGEQFF. CDR3 DNA sequence: TGCAGTGCTCCTAAGGCGGGGGAGCAGTTCTTC.

The chain uses TRBV2 and TRBJ1-6; D is uncertain. The V end was cut by 7 bases, the J end by 0 bases, with 10 bases between. CDR3 length: 15 residues. Germline V gene lookup returns CDR1 SNHLY and CDR2 FYNNEI. CDR3 loop: CASNRESSYNSPLHF. The CDR3 DNA is TGTGCCAGCAACCGGGAGAGCTCCTATAATTCACCCCTCCACTTT.

CDR3 in amino acids: CASSRTGAAGYTF. The CDR3 DNA follows: TGTGCCAGCAGTAGGACAGGGGCAGCTGGCTACACCTTC. The rearrangement uses TRBV11-1 and TRBJ1-2; 9 bases agree with TRBD1. Germline CDR1 SGHAT, CDR2 FQDESV (reference sequence). Germline trimming cut 6 bases from V and 7 bases from J; bases unmatched to any gene: 6. CDR3 size: 13 residues.

This chain links TRBV7-9 with TRBJ2-1; 8 nucleotides line up with TRBD2. V trimming: 6 bases; J trimming: 8 bases; junction bases outside the gene matches: 6. Germline CDR1 is SEHNR and CDR2 is FQNEAQ (reference sequence). CDR3 size: 13 residues. CDR3 in DNA: TGTGCCAGCAGTAGTAGCGGGGTCTATGAGCAGTTCTTC. Its protein is CASSSSGVYEQFF.

The sample holds a few counts of this clone. The CDR3 DNA reads as TGTGCCAGCAGCCAAGAGACAGGGGGACAAGAGACCCAGTACTTC. This gives the protein CASSQETGGQETQYF. This chain links TRBV4-2 with TRBJ2-5, with TRBD1 identical over 9 bases. CDR3 length: 15 residues. The V segment lost 0 bases and the J segment 2 bases; nucleotides outside the gene matches: 1. Germline V gene lookup returns CDR1 LGHNA and CDR2 YNFKEQ.

This clone was detected a few times. The chain combines TRBV24-1 with TRBJ2-3; possibly TRBD2 for D (6 bases). Trimming stripped 7 bases from V and 1 base from J, with 11 bases between. From germline, CDR1 is KGHDR and CDR2 SFDVKD. The CDR3 runs to 14 residues. The CDR3, as DNA: TGTGCCACCAGAGCATCTAGCGGCACAGATACGCAGTATTTT. Translated, it gives CATRASSGTDTQYF.

Here the CDR3 reads CASSTQLQGAYQPQHF. The CDR3 coding sequence is TGTGCCAGTAGTACTCAACTACAGGGGGCCTATCAGCCCCAGCATTTT. The chain recombines TRBV19 with TRBJ1-5; 9 bases align to TRBD1. This CDR3 spans 16 amino acids. From germline, CDR1 is LNHDA and CDR2 SQIVND (reference sequence). After removal of 4 bases from V and 5 bases from J, the junction contained 9 bases not matched to a gene.

V gene TRBV3-1 (or the pseudogene TRBV3-2) combines with J gene TRBJ2-1; no firm D call. Germline assignment: CDR1 LGHDT and CDR2 YNNKEL (reference sequence). CDR3 size: 13 residues. V was cut by 4 bases and J by 13 bases, with 17 bases left in between. Written as DNA, the CDR3 is TGTGCCAGCAGCCTTGGGCACTCCCTCCGACAGTTCTTC. The encoded protein is CASSLGHSLRQFF.

The rearrangement joins TRBV19 to TRBJ2-7, with TRBD1 identical over 7 bases. Germline V lookup: CDR1 LNHDA, CDR2 SQIVND (reference sequence). Trimming removed 6 bases from V and 1 base from J; junction bases left unmatched: 9. CDR3 length equals 15 residues. The CDR3, as DNA: TGTGCCAGTAGCATCGGGACAGTCAATTCCTACGAGCAGTACTTC. Amino acid sequence: CASSIGTVNSYEQYF. The entire variable domain, with the rest obtained from reference TRBV19 and TRBJ2-7, is as follows: DGGITQSPKYLFRKEGQNVTLSCEQNLNHDAMYWYRQDPGQGLRLIYYSQIVNDFQKGDIAEGYSVSREKKESFPLTVTSAQKNPTAFYLCASSIGTVNSYEQYFGPGTRLTVT.

This clone was seen only once. The V call is TRBV5-1, the J call TRBJ2-1; TRBD1 agrees at 9 bases. This CDR3 is built from 14 residues. V was pared by 6 bases and J by 10 bases, with 11 bases of the junction left unmatched. From germline, CDR1 is SGHRS and CDR2 YFSETQ. In DNA form, the CDR3 reads TGCGCCAGCAAGCTACAGGGGGCTCCGGTAGAGCAGTTCTTC. It translates to CASKLQGAPVEQFF.

The rearrangement links TRBV2 to TRBJ2-5; TRBD2 matches 8 bases. The CDR3 loop spans 15 amino acids. Germline CDR1 reads SNHLY; CDR2 reads FYNNEI. J was trimmed by 1 base and V by 6 bases; bases with no gene match: 7. CDR3 protein: CASRGQGLGQETQYF. CDR3 nucleotide sequence: TGTGCCAGCAGAGGGCAGGGACTAGGCCAAGAGACCCAGTACTTC.

This chain joins TRBV9 and TRBJ1-3; 9 positions agree with TRBD1. There are 17 residues in the CDR3. From germline, CDR1 is SGDLS and CDR2 YYNGEE. The V gene end was trimmed by 3 bases and the J gene end by 3 bases; junction bases not matched to a gene: 10. The CDR3 nucleotides read TGTGCCAGCAGCGCGCCGGGACAGGGAGGGAGTGGAAACACCATATATTTT. Translated, it gives CASSAPGQGGSGNTIYF.

The J gene is TRBJ2-5, the V gene TRBV5-6; D might be TRBD1 (6 bases). The CDR3 is made up of 13 amino acids. V gave up 2 bases and J gave up 4 bases, with 9 bases separating them. Germline V gene data show CDR1 as SGHDT and CDR2 as YYEEEE. The CDR3: CASSFGGRETQYF. The CDR3 DNA follows: TGTGCCAGCAGCTTTGGGGGCAGAGAGACCCAGTACTTC.

The rearrangement joins TRBV28 to TRBJ2-3; 9 nucleotides align to TRBD2. V trimming: 6 bases; J trimming: 6 bases; junction bases outside the gene matches: 13. Germline values: CDR1 MDHEN, CDR2 SYDVKM. CDR3 length equals 16 residues. CDR3 DNA sequence: TGTGCCAGCAGCTCCCCCGCTAGCGGGGTTAGGGATACGCAGTATTTT. The encoded protein is CASSSPASGVRDTQYF.

This clone has more than one count but fewer than ten. The V and J genes are TRBV28 and TRBJ2-5; 9 nucleotides agree with TRBD2. V was clipped by 4 bases and J by 1 base; unmatched bases: 10. Germline values: CDR1 MDHEN, CDR2 SYDVKM. CDR3 length equals 17 residues. CDR3 residues: CASSSRAETSGQETQYF. In nucleotides, the CDR3 is TGTGCCAGCAGTTCCAGAGCAGAGACTAGCGGCCAAGAGACCCAGTACTTC.

The rearrangement links TRBV24-1 to TRBJ2-6, with a tentative D call TRBD2 (6 bases). CDR3 length: 19 residues. The germline V gene encodes CDR1 KGHDR and CDR2 SFDVKD. Between the trimmed V and J ends, which lost 5 bases and 0 bases, there was a span of 19 bases. The CDR3 DNA follows: TGTGCCACCAGTGGGAAAGGGACTGCCTCTCCCTCTGGGGCCAACGTCCTGACTTTC. Protein sequence: CATSGKGTASPSGANVLTF.

This chain joins TRBV2 and TRBJ1-4, with 7 bases matching TRBD1. The J segment lost 7 bases and the V segment lost 2 bases, leaving 10 bases of the junction unmatched. Per germline, CDR1 SNHLY and CDR2 FYNNEI. There are 16 residues in the CDR3. The CDR3 loop is CASSERGAGGFEKLFF. CDR3 in DNA: TGTGCCAGCAGTGAAAGAGGGGCAGGGGGTTTTGAAAAACTGTTTTTT.